Listed below are T cell receptor beta chains from one sample, sequenced in a study of T-cell memory formation after mild COVID-19. TCRdb fed the 5' RACE reads into MiXCR, producing one record per CDR3 protein. The sample comprises 250,000 or so distinct CDR3 sequences, 15% to 20% of which are singletons, and 20% to 25% rests with the top ten. The specimen sequenced was PBMCs or a T cell subset sorted from them (not recorded which). All receptors derive from a man younger than 30 who had mild COVID-19 (a few samples of this study predate the infection). Cell type and time point are not known. Each CDR3 is given with its conserved first and last residue. The size entry is marked missing in some rows and otherwise reads once, few, many or a size class.

clone size,V gene,J gene,CDR3 protein
many,TRBV5-1,TRBJ2-5,CASSPAGVEETQYF
once,TRBV29-1,TRBJ2-3,CSVVPAGGGDTQYF
once,TRBV6-6,TRBJ1-5,CASTQRGGAGNQPQHF
few,TRBV7-6,TRBJ2-5,CASSEGTQETQYF
many,TRBV5-5,TRBJ1-1,CASSLVGLPNTEAFF
few,TRBV20-1,TRBJ2-2,CSASPSGGATGELFF
few,TRBV12-3/TRBV12-4,TRBJ2-1,CASSLGALGSEQFF
once,TRBV7-9,TRBJ2-7,CASSFSPAFYEQYF
many,TRBV6-5,TRBJ1-2,CASSYGGNYGYTF
many,TRBV5-4,TRBJ2-3,CASSARDTQYF
few,TRBV19,TRBJ2-3,CASSIRAGSSTDTQYF
.,TRBV29-1,TRBJ2-5,CSVESSLHVGETQYF
few,TRBV7-9,TRBJ1-3,CASSLLYGNTIYF
few,TRBV7-3,TRBJ2-3,CASSRSLSGTGSTDTQYF
few,TRBV5-1,TRBJ2-1,CASQPRDREYNEQFF
.,TRBV4-2,TRBJ1-2,CASSQEPGNGYTF
few,TRBV6-5,TRBJ2-3,CASSSQGARYVTQYF
.,TRBV15,TRBJ2-1,CATTPAGQYNEQFF
.,TRBV6-5,TRBJ1-3,CASSYGGGGFSGNTIYF
.,TRBV6-5,TRBJ1-1,CASRKQGLNTEAFF
.,TRBV20-1,TRBJ2-2,CSARDPTGPGELFF
few,TRBV24-1,TRBJ1-1,CATSDFDNTEAFF
.,TRBV19,TRBJ1-2,CASTGTGLANYGYTF